The 5 T cell receptor beta chains below were found in one sample sequenced in a study of lymphopenia after photon versus proton radiotherapy. Clones were sequenced by immunoSEQ multiplex PCR, and TCRdb holds only the in-frame ones, with some missing. The profile shows tens of thousands of clones, approximately 83% of them singletons. Material: peripheral blood, obtained from a patient treated with photon-based radiotherapy. These TCRs come from a man in his forties or fifties with gastric cancer.

The chain couples TRBV5-1 to TRBJ2-3; D gene uncertain. Germline-derived CDR1 and CDR2 are SGHRS and YFSETQ. CDR3 length equals 14 residues. Trimming stripped 3 bases from V and 1 base from J, with 9 bases between. CDR3 nucleotide sequence: TGCGCCAGCAGCTATTCGCAGGGCACAGATACGCAGTATTTT. Translation: CASSYSQGTDTQYF.

The chain uses TRBV6-6 and TRBJ2-5, with 9 bases identical to TRBD2. Germline CDR1 and CDR2: MNHNY and SVGAGI (reference sequence). The CDR3 loop spans 14 amino acids. V shed 4 bases, J shed 5 bases, and the junction held 5 bases outside the gene matches. In DNA, the CDR3 is TGTGCCAGCAGTTTGCGGGGGGGCCGGGAGACCCAGTACTTC. Translated, it gives CASSLRGGRETQYF.

This chain uses TRBV5-6 with TRBJ2-3; 10 positions match TRBD1. Looked up from germline, CDR1 is SGHDT and CDR2 is YYEEEE. This CDR3 has 16 amino acids. Germline trimming cut 1 base from V and 1 base from J; bases unmatched to any gene: 3. CDR3 region: CASSLPGQGGTDTQYF. The CDR3 nucleotides are TGTGCCAGCAGCTTGCCCGGACAGGGGGGCACAGATACGCAGTATTTT.

The chain employs TRBV27 and TRBJ2-7; 8 bases line up with TRBD1. CDR1 and CDR2 (germline): MNHEY, SMNVEV (reference sequence). V lost 2 bases to trimming and J lost 0 bases; unmatched junction nucleotides: 9. The CDR3 is 17 amino acids. In DNA form, the CDR3 reads TGTGCCAGCAGTTTAGTTTTCGGGACAGGAAGCTCCTACGAGCAGTACTTC. Translating it yields CASSLVFGTGSSYEQYF.

The V and J genes are TRBV18 and TRBJ1-3; a possible D gene is TRBD1 (5 bases). This CDR3 is 14 amino acids long. The germline V and J ends were trimmed by 6 bases and 0 bases, with 9 bases remaining between them. Germline CDR1 reads KGHSH; CDR2 reads LQKENI. CDR3 region: CASSGGSSGNTIYF. DNA for the CDR3: TGTGCCAGCTCTGGGGGGAGCTCTGGAAACACCATATATTTT.